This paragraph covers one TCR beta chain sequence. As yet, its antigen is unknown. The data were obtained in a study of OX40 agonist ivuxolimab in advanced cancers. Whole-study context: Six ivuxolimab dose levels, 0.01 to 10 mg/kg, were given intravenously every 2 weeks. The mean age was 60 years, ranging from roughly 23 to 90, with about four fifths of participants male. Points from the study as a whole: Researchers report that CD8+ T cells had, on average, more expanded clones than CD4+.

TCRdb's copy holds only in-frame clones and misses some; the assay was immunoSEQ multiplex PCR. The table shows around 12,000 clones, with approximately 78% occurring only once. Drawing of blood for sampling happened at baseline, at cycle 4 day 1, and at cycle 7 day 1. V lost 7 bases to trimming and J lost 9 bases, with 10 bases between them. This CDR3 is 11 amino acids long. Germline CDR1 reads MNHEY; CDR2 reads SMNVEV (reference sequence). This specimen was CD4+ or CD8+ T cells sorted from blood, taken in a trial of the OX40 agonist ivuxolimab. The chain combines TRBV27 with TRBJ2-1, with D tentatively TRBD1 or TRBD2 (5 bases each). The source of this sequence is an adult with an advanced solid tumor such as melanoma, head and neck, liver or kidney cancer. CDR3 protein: CASMLGGEQFF. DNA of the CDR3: TGTGCCAGCATGCTTGGGGGTGAGCAGTTCTTC.